The rows below give T cell receptor beta chains drawn from one sample of a study of T cells in Graves' hyperthyroidism and ophthalmopathy. TCRdb recomputed calls from the multiplex PCR reads with MiXCR, one row per CDR3 protein. Altogether over 400,000 distinct CDR3 sequences are present, around a fifth being singletons, with the ten largest covering about half. The sequenced sample consisted of blood. The receptors come from a woman aged 70-85 years with Graves' ophthalmopathy. The CDR3 runs from the conserved cysteine through the conserved F or W. The D gene is left open where the match is weak. Rows give clone size only sometimes, using once, few, many, or a class for an expanded clone.

>TRBJ1-1|15|TRBV5-1|.|.
TGCGCCAGCGGCCCCCAGCTGACAGGGAACACTGAAGCTTTCTTT
CASGPQLTGNTEAFF
>TRBJ1-1|11|TRBV7-9|.|few
TGTGCCAGCAGCTTAGAAGCTCGGGCTTTCTTT
CASSLEARAFF
>TRBJ1-2|17|TRBV28|.|.
TGTGCCAGCAGTTTGGCGGGTAGCCCTCCTTCCAACTATGGCTACACCTTC
CASSLAGSPPSNYGYTF
>TRBJ2-7|15|TRBV6-1|TRBD2|.
TGTGCCAGCAATCCAGCGGGAGGGAACTCCTACGAGCAGTACTTC
CASNPAGGNSYEQYF
>TRBJ2-7|14|TRBV7-2|.|few
TGTGCCAGCAGCGTTAACCAGGGTCCCTACGAGCAGTACTTC
CASSVNQGPYEQYF
>TRBJ2-1|17|TRBV4-2|TRBD1|.
TGTGCCAGCAGCCAAGATATACAGGGGAGCTCCTACAATGAGCAGTTCTTC
CASSQDIQGSSYNEQFF
>TRBJ2-5|13|TRBV29-1|.|.
TGCAGCGTTGAGCCTTTGGGGGGAGAGACCCAGTACTTC
CSVEPLGGETQYF
>TRBJ1-1|13|TRBV3-1|.|few
TGTGCCAGCAGCCAATCTACAGTTACTGAAGCTTTCTTT
CASSQSTVTEAFF
>TRBJ1-6|14|TRBV9|.|.
TGTGCCAGCAGCGTACAGGTAGATAATTCACCCCTCCACTTT
CASSVQVDNSPLHF
>TRBJ2-3|15|TRBV6-1|.|once
TGTGCCAGCAGACGGAAAAGCCACATACTAGATACGCAGTATTTT
CASRRKSHILDTQYF
>TRBJ2-7|10|TRBV7-2|.|few
TGTGCCAGCAGCGGGGGGGAGCAGTACTTC
CASSGGEQYF
>TRBJ2-3|16|TRBV28|TRBD2|.
TGTGCCAGCAGCCCGACCGGGACTAGCGGGAGGTATACGCAGTATTTT
CASSPTGTSGRYTQYF
>TRBJ2-3|13|TRBV6-1|.|few
TGTGCCAGCAGTACCGGACGGCGCGATACGCAGTATTTT
CASSTGRRDTQYF
>TRBJ2-1|16|TRBV3-1|TRBD2|few
TGTGCCAGCAGCCCGACTAGCGGGAGATCCTACAATGAGCAGTTCTTC
CASSPTSGRSYNEQFF
>TRBJ1-2|16|TRBV5-1|TRBD1|few
TGCGCCAGCAGCGCCGGGACAGGGGTCATCACCTATGGCTACACCTTC
CASSAGTGVITYGYTF
>TRBJ2-1|14|TRBV10-3|.|.
TGTGCCATCAGTGAGTCGGGGGCGGTCGATGAGCAGTTCTTC
CAISESGAVDEQFF
>TRBJ1-1|16|TRBV2|TRBD1|many
TGTGCCAGCAAAAAAGGGGCACAGGGGATGAACACTGAAGCTTTCTTT
CASKKGAQGMNTEAFF
>TRBJ2-1|14|TRBV28|.|many
TGTGCCAGCACCCCTGGTCGGGGATACAATGAGCAGTTCTTC
CASTPGRGYNEQFF
>TRBJ1-6|14|TRBV6-4|.|few
TGTGCCAGCAGTACAGGGTTACTGAATTCACCCCTCCACTTT
CASSTGLLNSPLHF
>TRBJ1-2|14|TRBV18|.|few
TGTGCCAGCTCACCACAGGGAACTGGCTATGGCTACACCTTC
CASSPQGTGYGYTF
>TRBJ2-7|15|TRBV7-8|.|few
TGTGCCAGCAGCCCCGGTGCAGGGGTTACCTACGAGCAGTACTTC
CASSPGAGVTYEQYF
>TRBJ1-5|17|TRBV20-1|.|few
TGCAGTGCTAGTAGCGGGGACATCCGGCCCTACAATCAGCCCCAGCATTTT
CSASSGDIRPYNQPQHF
>TRBJ2-3|17|TRBV3-1|TRBD2|few
TGTGCCAGCAGCCAAGCGGTATCTAGCGGGAGGACAGATACGCAGTATTTT
CASSQAVSSGRTDTQYF
>TRBJ1-1|14|TRBV20-1|TRBD1|.
TGCAGTGCGCGGGGACAGGGCGGGAACGCTGAAGCTTTCTTT
CSARGQGGNAEAFF
>TRBJ1-1|15|TRBV13|.|few
TGTGCCAGCAGCACCTCGCGATTTTCGGGGACTGAAGCTTTCTTT
CASSTSRFSGTEAFF
>TRBJ2-3|15|TRBV20-1|TRBD1|few
TGCAGTGCTATTGGGACAGCAAGTCGCACAGATACGCAGTATTTT
CSAIGTASRTDTQYF